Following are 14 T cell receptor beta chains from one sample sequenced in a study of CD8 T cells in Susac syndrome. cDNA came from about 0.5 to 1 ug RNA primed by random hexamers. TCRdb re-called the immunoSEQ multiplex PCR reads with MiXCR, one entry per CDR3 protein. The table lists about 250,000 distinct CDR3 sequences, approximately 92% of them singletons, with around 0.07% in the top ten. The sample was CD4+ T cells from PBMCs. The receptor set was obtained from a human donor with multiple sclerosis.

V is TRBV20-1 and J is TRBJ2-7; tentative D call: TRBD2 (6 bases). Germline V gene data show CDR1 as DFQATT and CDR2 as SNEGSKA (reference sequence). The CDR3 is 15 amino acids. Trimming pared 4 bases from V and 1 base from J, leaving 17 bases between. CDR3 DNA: TGCAGTGCTACGGGAGACAGCTTTTATTCCTACGAGCAGTACTTC. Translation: CSATGDSFYSYEQYF.

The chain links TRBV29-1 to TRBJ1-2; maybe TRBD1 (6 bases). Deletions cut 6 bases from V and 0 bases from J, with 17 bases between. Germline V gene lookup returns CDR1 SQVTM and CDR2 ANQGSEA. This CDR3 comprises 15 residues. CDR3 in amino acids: CSVRPGAGANYGYTF. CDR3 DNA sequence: TGCAGCGTGAGACCGGGGGCCGGAGCTAACTATGGCTACACCTTC.

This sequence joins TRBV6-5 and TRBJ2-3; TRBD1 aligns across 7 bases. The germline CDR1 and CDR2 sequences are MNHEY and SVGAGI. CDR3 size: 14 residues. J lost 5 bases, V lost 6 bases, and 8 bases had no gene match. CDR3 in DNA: TGTGCCAGCAGCCTTACAGGGGAGAGAGATACGCAGTATTTT. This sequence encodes CASSLTGERDTQYF.

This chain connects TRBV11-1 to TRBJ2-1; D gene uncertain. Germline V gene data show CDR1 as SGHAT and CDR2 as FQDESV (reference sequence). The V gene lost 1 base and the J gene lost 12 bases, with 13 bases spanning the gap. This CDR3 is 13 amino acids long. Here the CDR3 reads CASSLVGEWRQFF. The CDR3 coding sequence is TGTGCCAGCAGCTTAGTTGGGGAATGGAGGCAGTTCTTC.

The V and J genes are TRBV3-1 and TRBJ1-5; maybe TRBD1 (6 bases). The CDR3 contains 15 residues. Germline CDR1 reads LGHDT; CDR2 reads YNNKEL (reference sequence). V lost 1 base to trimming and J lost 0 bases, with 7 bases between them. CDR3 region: CASSQGTASNQPQHF. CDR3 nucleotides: TGTGCCAGCAGCCAAGGGACAGCTAGCAATCAGCCCCAGCATTTT.

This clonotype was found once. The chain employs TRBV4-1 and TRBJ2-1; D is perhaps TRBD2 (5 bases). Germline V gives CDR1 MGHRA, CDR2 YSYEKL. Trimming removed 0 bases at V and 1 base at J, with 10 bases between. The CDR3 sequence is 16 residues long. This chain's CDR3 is CASSQDRSGSYNEQFF. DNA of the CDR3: TGCGCCAGCAGCCAAGATCGAAGCGGTTCCTACAATGAGCAGTTCTTC.

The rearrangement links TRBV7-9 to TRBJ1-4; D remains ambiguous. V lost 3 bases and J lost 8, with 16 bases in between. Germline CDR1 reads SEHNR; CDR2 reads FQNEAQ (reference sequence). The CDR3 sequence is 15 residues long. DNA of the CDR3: TGTGCCAGCAGCTTCGGGTCCCTCGCGGGGGAAAAACTGTTTTTT. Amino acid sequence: CASSFGSLAGEKLFF.

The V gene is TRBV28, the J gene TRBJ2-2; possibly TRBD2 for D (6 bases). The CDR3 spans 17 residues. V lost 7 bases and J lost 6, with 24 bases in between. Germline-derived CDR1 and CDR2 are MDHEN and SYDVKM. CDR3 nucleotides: TGTGCCAGCACTCTCAATCGCCGACTAGTCAGCGCCGGGGAGCTGTTTTTT. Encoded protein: CASTLNRRLVSAGELFF.

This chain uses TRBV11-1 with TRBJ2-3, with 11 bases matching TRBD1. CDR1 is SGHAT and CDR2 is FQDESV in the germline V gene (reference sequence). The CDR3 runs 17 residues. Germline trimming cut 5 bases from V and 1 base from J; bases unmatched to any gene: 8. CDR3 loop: CASSQTGQGAGTDTQYF. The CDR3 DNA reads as TGTGCCAGCAGCCAAACAGGACAGGGGGCGGGCACAGATACGCAGTATTTT.

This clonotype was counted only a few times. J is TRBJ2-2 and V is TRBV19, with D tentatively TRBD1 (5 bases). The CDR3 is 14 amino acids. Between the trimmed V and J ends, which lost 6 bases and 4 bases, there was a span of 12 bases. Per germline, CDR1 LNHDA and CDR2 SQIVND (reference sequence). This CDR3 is CASSQGVSTGELFF. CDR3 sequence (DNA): TGTGCCAGTAGCCAGGGTGTCAGCACCGGGGAGCTGTTTTTT.

The DNA of the CDR3 is TGTGCCAGCAGTCCCTTCCGGGACAGGGTTGGCGAGCAGTTCTTC. As protein: CASSPFRDRVGEQFF. V and J are TRBV6-5 and TRBJ2-1, with TRBD1 matching over 9 bases. The CDR3 covers 15 residues. V dropped 5 bases and J dropped 10; count of bases not matched to a gene: 12. Germline V CDR1 and CDR2: MNHEY, SVGAGI.

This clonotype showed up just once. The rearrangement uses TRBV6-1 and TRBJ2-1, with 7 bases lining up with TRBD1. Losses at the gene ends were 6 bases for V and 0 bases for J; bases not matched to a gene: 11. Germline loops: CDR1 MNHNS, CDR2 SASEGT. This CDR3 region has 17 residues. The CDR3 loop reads CASSGTANPSSYNEQFF. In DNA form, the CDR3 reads TGTGCCAGCAGCGGGACAGCCAATCCGAGCTCCTACAATGAGCAGTTCTTC.

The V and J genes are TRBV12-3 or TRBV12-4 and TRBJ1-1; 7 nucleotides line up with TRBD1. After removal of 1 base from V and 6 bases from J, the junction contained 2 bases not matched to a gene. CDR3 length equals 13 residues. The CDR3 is CASSLDQGAEAFF. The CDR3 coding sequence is TGTGCCAGCAGTTTAGATCAGGGGGCTGAAGCTTTCTTT.

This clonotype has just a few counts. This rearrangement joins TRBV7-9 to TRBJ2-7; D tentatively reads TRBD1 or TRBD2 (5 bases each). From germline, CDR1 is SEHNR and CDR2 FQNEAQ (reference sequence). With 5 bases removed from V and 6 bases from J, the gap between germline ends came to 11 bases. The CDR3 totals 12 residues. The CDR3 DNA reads TGTGCCAGCAGCCTACGAGGGGTCGAGCAGTACTTC. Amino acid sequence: CASSLRGVEQYF.